This TCR beta chain originates from a study of blood T cell repertoires in COVID-19. Overall study: Both acute and convalescent COVID-19 samples were obtained from the United States, Italy and Spain. From T cells, B-cell-depleted T cells, or PBMCs came the material, which was cDNA or gDNA.

Participant reports of clinical history set cohort assignment. CDR1 and CDR2 (germline): KGHSH, LQKENI. The V and J ends lost 5 bases and 4 bases, in that order; junction bases with no gene match: 1. This CDR3 region has 14 residues. Authors' processing steps: Reference gene primer amplification gave nucleated cell count estimates. Using immunoSEQ multiplex PCR, the repertoire was profiled, and TCRdb retains in-frame clones only, with some absent. D and trimming were read from the DNA, whereas the V and J calls and clone size are those reported in that table. The table shows approximately 200,000 clones, with about 86% occurring only once.

The sequence derives from a woman aged 40 to 50 with acute COVID-19. Material: PBMCs or T cells enriched from blood (not recorded which). J is TRBJ1-6 and V is TRBV18; 8 nucleotides align to TRBD1. The CDR3 DNA reads TGTGCCAGCTCAAGGGACAGGTATAATTCACCCCTCCACTTT. The encoded protein is CASSRDRYNSPLHF.